The 7 T cell receptor beta chains in this list originate from one sample, sequenced in a study of blood T cell repertoires in COVID-19. Generated by immunoSEQ multiplex PCR, the TCRdb table keeps only in-frame clones and is missing some. The sample consists of 83,000 or so clones, about 75% of them appearing once. Specimen: peripheral blood. The receptors come from a woman over 75 with acute or convalescent COVID-19.

DNA for the CDR3: TGTGCCAGCAGCCGGCTTCGTGGGGGAGCGGGGGCTGGTAATGAGCAGTTCTTC. Encoded protein: CASSRLRGGAGAGNEQFF. V gene TRBV5-6 combines with J gene TRBJ2-1; 8 bases align to TRBD2. From germline, CDR1 is SGHDT and CDR2 YYEEEE. V lost 4 bases and J lost 7; bases outside the gene matches: 19. This CDR3 region has 18 residues.

The chain joins TRBV30 to TRBJ2-7; 9 nucleotides align to TRBD1. The CDR3 is made up of 13 amino acids. Per the germline V gene, CDR1 is GTSNPN and CDR2 is SVGIG (reference sequence). V lost 3 bases to trimming and J lost 3 bases; unmatched junction nucleotides: 3. This CDR3 is CAWRGTGRYEQYF. CDR3 nucleotides: TGTGCCTGGAGAGGGACAGGGCGCTACGAGCAGTACTTC.

The V gene is TRBV18, the J gene TRBJ1-1; D remains ambiguous. V was cut by 4 bases and J by 1 base, with 10 bases left in between. Germline V CDR1 and CDR2: KGHSH, LQKENI. This CDR3 comprises 14 residues. The CDR3 reads CASSQTNRNTEAFF. The DNA for the CDR3 is TGTGCCAGCTCACAAACCAACAGGAACACTGAAGCTTTCTTT.

The chain links TRBV2 to TRBJ2-3, with TRBD2 matching 9 bases. The CDR3 has 20 amino acids. V shed 4 bases and J 2 bases; nucleotides not matched to a gene: 19. Germline loops: CDR1 SNHLY, CDR2 FYNNEI. The CDR3 region has the DNA TGTGCCAGCAGTGTTCGGGATCTAGCGGGATACTGGGGAAACACAGATACGCAGTATTTT. This translates into CASSVRDLAGYWGNTDTQYF. The whole variable domain, remainder taken from reference TRBV2 and TRBJ2-3, is EPEVTQTPSHQVTQMGQEVILRCVPISNHLYFYWYRQILGQKVEFLVSFYNNEISEKSEIFDDQFSVERPDGSNFTLKIRSTKLEDSAMYFCASSVRDLAGYWGNTDTQYFGPGTRLTVL.

This chain joins TRBV10-3 and TRBJ1-4; no definite D call. Germline-derived CDR1 and CDR2 are ENHRY and SYGVKD. The V end lost 7 bases, the J end lost 2 bases, and 14 bases lay between the germline ends. This CDR3 region has 15 residues. The CDR3 DNA follows: TGTGCCATCACCGCTAAACCGGGGACTAATGAAAAACTGTTTTTT. Translated: CAITAKPGTNEKLFF.

Note on this clone: Other nucleotide sequences from this sample produce the same CDR3. V is TRBV12-3 or TRBV12-4 and J is TRBJ1-2; TRBD1 aligns across 7 bases. The CDR3 is made up of 13 amino acids. The J segment lost 4 bases and the V segment lost 6 bases, leaving 5 bases of the junction unmatched. The CDR3: CASSPGQVYGYTF. The CDR3, as DNA: TGTGCCAGCAGCCCTGGACAGGTCTATGGCTACACCTTC.

This clone showed up just a few times. The chain couples TRBV19 to TRBJ1-1; D uncertain. Trimming cost V 4 bases and J 12 bases, with 15 bases left between them. The germline CDR1 and CDR2 sequences are LNHDA and SQIVND (reference sequence). There are 12 residues in the CDR3. The CDR3 spells CASSNPPAGSFF. For the CDR3, the DNA is TGTGCCAGTAGTAACCCTCCCGCAGGTTCTTTCTTT.